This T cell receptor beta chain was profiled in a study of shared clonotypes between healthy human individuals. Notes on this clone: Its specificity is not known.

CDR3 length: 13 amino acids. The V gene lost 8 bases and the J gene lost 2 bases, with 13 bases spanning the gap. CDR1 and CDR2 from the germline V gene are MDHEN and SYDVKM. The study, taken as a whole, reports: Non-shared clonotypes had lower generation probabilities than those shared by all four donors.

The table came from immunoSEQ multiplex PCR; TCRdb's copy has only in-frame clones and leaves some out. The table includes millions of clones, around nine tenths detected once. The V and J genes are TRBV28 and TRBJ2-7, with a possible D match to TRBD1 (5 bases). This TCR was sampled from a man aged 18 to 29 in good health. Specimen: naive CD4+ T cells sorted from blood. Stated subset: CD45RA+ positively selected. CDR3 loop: CASYTGNTYEQYF. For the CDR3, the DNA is TGTGCCAGCTATACAGGAAACACCTACGAGCAGTACTTC.